Below are 9 T cell receptor beta chains sequenced from a single sample in a study of technical replicates of blood from several donors. The assay was immunoSEQ multiplex PCR, and TCRdb's table has in-frame clones only and misses some. The sample lists roughly 80,000 clones, 94% occurring once. Sequences were obtained from T cells isolated from PBMCs. The origin of the receptors is a human donor in good health.

The chain combines TRBV11-3 with TRBJ2-7; 8 nucleotides align to TRBD2. The CDR3 runs to 14 residues. Looked up from germline, CDR1 is SGHNT and CDR2 is YENEEA. V gave up 2 bases and J gave up 5 bases; unmatched junction bases: 5. The CDR3, as DNA: TGTGCCAGCAGCTTAACTGTAGCGGGGAACGAGCAGTACTTC. Residues: CASSLTVAGNEQYF.

This chain links TRBV5-1 with TRBJ2-7, with D possibly matching TRBD1 (5 bases). CDR3 length: 13 amino acids. CDR1 is SGHRS and CDR2 is YFSETQ in the germline V gene. V lost 3 bases to trimming and J lost 3 bases, with 10 bases between them. Here the CDR3 reads CASSYRLSYEQYF. Here the CDR3 DNA reads TGCGCCAGCAGCTACAGGCTTAGCTACGAGCAGTACTTC.

The CDR3 here is CASSFPGQDEAFF. The CDR3 DNA sequence: TGTGCCAGCAGCTTTCCGGGACAGGATGAAGCTTTCTTT. The rearrangement joins TRBV5-6 to TRBJ1-1; 8 bases agree with TRBD1. This CDR3 has 13 residues. The ends lost 2 bases at V and 7 bases at J; junction bases unmatched: 4. CDR1 is SGHDT, CDR2 YYEEEE, per germline.

This sequence joins TRBV6-4 and TRBJ2-3, with 9 bases matching TRBD1. CDR3 length: 15 residues. Germline V gene sequence: CDR1 MRHNA, CDR2 SNTAGT. V trimming: 6 bases; J trimming: 0 bases; junction bases outside the gene matches: 4. The CDR3 reads CASSEGQGSTDTQYF. CDR3 nucleotides: TGTGCCAGCAGCGAGGGACAGGGAAGCACAGATACGCAGTATTTT.

The genes are TRBV5-6 and TRBJ2-7, with TRBD1 identical over 9 bases. The CDR3 has 16 amino acids. V gave up 5 bases and J gave up 6 bases; unmatched junction bases: 15. CDR1 and CDR2 from the germline V gene are SGHDT and YYEEEE. CDR3 sequence (DNA): TGTGCCAGCAGTGAACAGGGGGCTATAAATCAAGTCGAGCAGTACTTC. It is translated as CASSEQGAINQVEQYF.

This clone was detected once. V is TRBV15 and J is TRBJ2-1, with TRBD2 matching over 7 bases. V was clipped by 1 base and J by 3 bases; unmatched bases: 9. The CDR3 sequence is 17 residues long. Looked up from germline, CDR1 is LNHNV and CDR2 is YYDKDF (reference sequence). The CDR3 sequence: CATSRGSLAEYYNEQFF. CDR3 coding DNA: TGTGCCACCAGCAGAGGGAGCCTAGCGGAATACTACAATGAGCAGTTCTTC.

V is TRBV9 and J is TRBJ1-2; no clear D. CDR1 is SGDLS, CDR2 YYNGEE, per germline. Trimming removed 0 bases from V and 6 bases from J, with 9 bases in between. The CDR3 is 13 residues long. The CDR3 sequence is CASSVGGRDGYTF. For the CDR3, the DNA is TGTGCCAGCAGCGTAGGCGGAAGAGATGGCTACACCTTC.

This chain links TRBV5-1 with TRBJ2-7; the D gene is possibly TRBD1 (5 bases). The germline V gene encodes CDR1 SGHRS and CDR2 YFSETQ. The CDR3 spans 15 residues. V lost 0 bases to trimming and J lost 2 bases, with 12 bases between them. CDR3 in DNA: TGCGCCAGCAGCTTGGGGGGCCAGTTAACCTACGAGCAGTACTTC. Translating gives CASSLGGQLTYEQYF.

The chain employs TRBV19 and TRBJ1-5; 9 positions match TRBD1. V shed 7 bases, J shed 3 bases, and the junction held 7 bases outside the gene matches. The germline CDR1 and CDR2 sequences are LNHDA and SQIVND (reference sequence). This CDR3 region has 15 residues. In DNA form, the CDR3 reads TGTGCCAGTACTACGACAGGGGGGAACAATCAGCCCCAGCATTTT. Its translation is CASTTTGGNNQPQHF.